This T cell receptor (beta chain) was sequenced during a study of shared clonotypes between healthy human individuals. A remark on this clone: Its matching antigen is unknown.

General observations from the study: Rarefaction indicated that sorted-subset sequencing remained incomplete although depth was large. On the whole, naive subsets had larger estimated richness than memory subsets had. Depth of sequencing was expected to influence donor clonotype sharing.

Naivety among CD8 cells was defined by CD45RO negativity and positive CCR7 selection, thereby excluding terminally differentiated effector memory CD45RA+ cells. Per the germline V gene, CDR1 is PRHDT and CDR2 is FYEKMQ (reference sequence). With 3 bases removed from V and 7 bases from J, the gap between germline ends came to 15 bases. This CDR3 has 14 residues. The assay was immunoSEQ multiplex PCR, and TCRdb's table has in-frame clones only and misses some. The sample holds roughly 2.1 million clones, about 93% seen once. The material sequenced was naive CD8+ T cells from PBMCs. The chain couples TRBV13 to TRBJ1-2; D not certain. The TCR comes from a man in his late teens or twenties in good health. Some clones in this sample may be carry-over from other donors' samples. CDR3 coding DNA: TGTGCCAGCAGCTTGGATCTCGGTAGTGGTGGCTACACCTTC. It codes for CASSLDLGSGGYTF.